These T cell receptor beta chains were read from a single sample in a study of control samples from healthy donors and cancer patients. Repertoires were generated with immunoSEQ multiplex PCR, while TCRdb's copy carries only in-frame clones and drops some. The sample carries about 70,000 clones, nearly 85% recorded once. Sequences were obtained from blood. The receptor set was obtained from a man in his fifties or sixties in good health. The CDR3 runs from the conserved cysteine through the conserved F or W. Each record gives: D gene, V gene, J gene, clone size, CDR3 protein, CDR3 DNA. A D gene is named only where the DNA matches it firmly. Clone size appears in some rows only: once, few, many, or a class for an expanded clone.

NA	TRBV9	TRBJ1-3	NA	CASSPRTDSGNTIYF	TGTGCCAGCAGCCCCCGGACGGACTCTGGAAACACCATATATTTT
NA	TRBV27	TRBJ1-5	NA	CASSSRTASNQPQHF	TGTGCCAGCAGTTCTCGGACAGCCAGCAATCAGCCCCAGCATTTT
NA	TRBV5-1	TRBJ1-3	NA	CASSLTPDPGNTIYF	TGCGCCAGCAGCTTAACACCTGATCCTGGAAACACCATATATTTT
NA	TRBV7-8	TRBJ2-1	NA	CASSSFMRTGHYEQFF	TGTGCCAGCAGCTCATTCATGAGGACTGGCCATTATGAGCAGTTCTTC
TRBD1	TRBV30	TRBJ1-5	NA	CAWSSTGGLAPQHF	TGTGCCTGGAGTTCGACAGGGGGCCTTGCCCCCCAGCATTTT
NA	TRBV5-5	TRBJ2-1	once	CASSLYDRVGNEQFF	TGTGCCAGCAGCTTGTACGACAGAGTGGGCAATGAGCAGTTCTTC
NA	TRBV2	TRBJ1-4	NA	CASWRPNEKLFF	TGTGCCAGCTGGAGGCCTAATGAAAAACTGTTTTTT
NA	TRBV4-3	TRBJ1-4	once	CASSASHPSGLEKLFF	TGCGCCAGCAGCGCAAGCCACCCGTCAGGCTTGGAAAAACTGTTTTTT
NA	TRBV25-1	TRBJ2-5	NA	CASSEFGGETQYF	TGTGCCAGCAGTGAATTTGGCGGAGAGACCCAGTACTTC
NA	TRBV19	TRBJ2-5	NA	CASSGGGAETQYF	TGTGCCAGTAGTGGCGGAGGAGCGGAGACCCAGTACTTC
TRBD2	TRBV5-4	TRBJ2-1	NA	CASSPGLAGGNEQFF	TGTGCCAGCAGCCCGGGACTAGCGGGGGGTAATGAGCAGTTCTTC
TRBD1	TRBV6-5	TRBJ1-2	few	CAGGKKGQDGYTF	TGTGCCGGAGGAAAAAAAGGACAGGATGGCTACACCTTC
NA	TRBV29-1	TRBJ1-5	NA	CSVCGTQPQHF	TGCAGCGTTTGTGGGACACAGCCCCAGCATTTT
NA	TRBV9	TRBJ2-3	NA	CASSVGGTTDTQYF	TGTGCCAGCAGCGTAGGAGGGACCACAGATACGCAGTATTTT
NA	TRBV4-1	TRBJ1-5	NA	CASSQETDSNQPQHF	TGCGCCAGCAGCCAAGAAACAGATAGCAATCAGCCCCAGCATTTT
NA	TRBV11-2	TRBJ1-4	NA	CASSLNEKLFF	TGTGCCAGCAGCTTGAATGAAAAACTGTTTTTT
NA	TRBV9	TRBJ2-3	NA	CASSVGTGTDTQYF	TGTGCCAGCAGCGTAGGGACAGGCACAGATACGCAGTATTTT
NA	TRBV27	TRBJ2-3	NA	CASSLIQGRTDTQYF	TGTGCCAGCAGTTTAATCCAGGGCCGCACAGATACGCAGTATTTT
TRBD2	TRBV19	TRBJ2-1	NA	CASSIVSGRGNEQFF	TGTGCCAGTAGTATAGTGAGCGGGAGAGGAAATGAGCAGTTCTTC
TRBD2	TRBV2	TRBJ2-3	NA	CASKASGQDTQYF	TGTGCCAGCAAAGCTAGCGGGCAAGATACGCAGTATTTT
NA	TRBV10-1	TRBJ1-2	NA	CASRPTVLYGYTF	TGCGCCAGCAGGCCGACAGTTCTCTATGGCTACACCTTC
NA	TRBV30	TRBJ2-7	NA	CAWSVDHRFYEQYF	TGTGCCTGGAGTGTAGACCACAGATTCTACGAGCAGTACTTC
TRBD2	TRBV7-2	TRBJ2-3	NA	CASRTTSGGGLLTDTQYF	TGTGCCAGCAGAACGACTAGCGGGGGGGGACTCCTCACAGATACGCAGTATTTT
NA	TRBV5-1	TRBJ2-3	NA	CASSFQDYTDTQYF	TGCGCCAGCAGCTTTCAGGACTACACAGATACGCAGTATTTT
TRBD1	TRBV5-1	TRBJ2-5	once	CASSLAGTGLETQYF	TGCGCCAGCAGCTTGGCAGGGACAGGGTTAGAGACCCAGTACTTC
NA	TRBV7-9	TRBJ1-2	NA	CASSPDRSPYGYTF	TGTGCCAGCAGCCCGGACAGATCTCCTTATGGCTACACCTTC
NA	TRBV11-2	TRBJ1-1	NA	CASSYRRTNTEAFF	TGTGCCAGCAGCTATCGACGGACTAACACTGAAGCTTTCTTT
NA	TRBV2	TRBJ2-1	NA	CAADGGGRADYNEQFF	TGTGCCGCGGACGGTGGGGGAAGGGCGGACTACAATGAGCAGTTCTTC
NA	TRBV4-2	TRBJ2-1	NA	CASSPIASGSVYNEQFF	TGTGCCAGCAGCCCCATTGCCTCAGGGTCGGTTTACAATGAGCAGTTCTTC
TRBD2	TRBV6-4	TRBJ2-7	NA	CASSATSGSYEQYF	TGTGCCAGCAGTGCGACTAGCGGATCCTACGAGCAGTACTTC
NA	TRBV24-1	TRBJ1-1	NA	CATRPEGWNTEAFF	TGTGCCACCAGGCCCGAGGGTTGGAACACTGAAGCTTTCTTT
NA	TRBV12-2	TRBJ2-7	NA	CASRLNEGRDNYEQYF	TGTGCAAGTCGCTTGAACGAGGGACGCGATAACTACGAGCAGTACTTC
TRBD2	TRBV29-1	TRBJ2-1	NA	CSVVGLAGSSYNEQFF	TGCAGCGTTGTAGGGCTAGCGGGGAGCTCCTACAATGAGCAGTTCTTC
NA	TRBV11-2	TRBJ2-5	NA	CASSLGPAAGQETQYF	TGTGCCAGCAGCTTAGGTCCAGCGGCAGGGCAAGAGACCCAGTACTTC
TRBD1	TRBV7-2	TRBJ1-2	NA	CASILRTGSYGYTF	TGTGCCAGCATCCTGAGGACAGGCAGCTATGGCTACACCTTC
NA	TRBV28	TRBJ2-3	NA	CASSLESSGTDTQYF	TGTGCCAGCAGTTTAGAGTCTAGCGGCACAGATACGCAGTATTTT
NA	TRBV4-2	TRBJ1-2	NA	CASSLGHSAYGYTF	TGTGCCAGCAGCCTGGGACACTCGGCGTATGGCTACACCTTC
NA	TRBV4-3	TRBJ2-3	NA	CASSQDQGTTDTQYF	TGCGCCAGCAGCCAAGATCAAGGGACCACAGATACGCAGTATTTT
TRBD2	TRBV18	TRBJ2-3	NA	CASSPKGLGGGSSTDTQYF	TGTGCCAGCTCACCAAAGGGCCTCGGGGGGGGCTCTAGCACAGATACGCAGTATTTT
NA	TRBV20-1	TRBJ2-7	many	CSASERDPYEQYF	TGCAGTGCTAGTGAACGGGACCCCTACGAGCAGTACTTC
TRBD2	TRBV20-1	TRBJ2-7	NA	CSASPLAGDIYEQYF	TGCAGTGCTAGTCCCCTAGCGGGAGACATCTACGAGCAGTACTTC
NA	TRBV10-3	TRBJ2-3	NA	CAISETTSPGVQYF	TGTGCCATCAGTGAGACCACTAGCCCCGGCGTGCAGTATTTT
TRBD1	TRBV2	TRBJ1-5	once	CASSRGQGNQPQHF	TGTGCCAGCAGCAGAGGACAGGGCAATCAGCCCCAGCATTTT
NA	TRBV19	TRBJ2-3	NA	CASSIEPVSTQYF	TGTGCCAGTAGTATTGAACCCGTGAGTACGCAGTATTTT
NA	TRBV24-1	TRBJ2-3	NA	CATSEYPLASTDTQYF	TGTGCCACCAGTGAGTACCCCCTTGCCAGCACAGATACGCAGTATTTT
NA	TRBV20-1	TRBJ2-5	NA	CSASRPQETQYF	TGCAGTGCTAGTCGTCCACAAGAGACCCAGTACTTC
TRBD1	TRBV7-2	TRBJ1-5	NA	CASSFQGAGQPQHF	TGTGCCAGCAGCTTCCAGGGGGCCGGTCAGCCCCAGCATTTT
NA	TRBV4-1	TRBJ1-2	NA	CASSQEGGAKNYGYTF	TGCGCCAGCAGCCAAGAAGGGGGGGCGAAGAACTATGGCTACACCTTC
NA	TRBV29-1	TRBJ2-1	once	CSVDSTGIYNEQFF	TGCAGCGTTGACTCAACCGGCATCTACAATGAGCAGTTCTTC
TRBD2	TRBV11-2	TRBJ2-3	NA	CASSLGVREGTDTQYF	TGTGCCAGCAGCTTAGGGGTGCGGGAGGGCACAGATACGCAGTATTTT